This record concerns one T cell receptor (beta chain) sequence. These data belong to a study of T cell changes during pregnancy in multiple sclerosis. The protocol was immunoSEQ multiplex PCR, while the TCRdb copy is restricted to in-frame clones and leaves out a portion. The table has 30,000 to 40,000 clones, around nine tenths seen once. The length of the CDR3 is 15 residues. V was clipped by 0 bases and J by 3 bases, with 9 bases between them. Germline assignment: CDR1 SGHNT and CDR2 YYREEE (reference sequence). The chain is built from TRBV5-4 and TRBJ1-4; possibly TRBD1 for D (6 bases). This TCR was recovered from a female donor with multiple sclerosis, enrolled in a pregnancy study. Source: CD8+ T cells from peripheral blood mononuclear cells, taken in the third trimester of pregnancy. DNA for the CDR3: TGTGCCAGCAGCTTGGTGGACAGCGCTAATGAAAAACTGTTTTTT. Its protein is CASSLVDSANEKLFF. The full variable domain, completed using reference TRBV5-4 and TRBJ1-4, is ETGVTQSPTHLIKTRGQQVTLRCSSQSGHNTVSWYQQALGQGPQFIFQYYREEENGRGNFPPRFSGLQFPNYSSELNVNALELDDSALYLCASSLVDSANEKLFFGSGTQLSVL.